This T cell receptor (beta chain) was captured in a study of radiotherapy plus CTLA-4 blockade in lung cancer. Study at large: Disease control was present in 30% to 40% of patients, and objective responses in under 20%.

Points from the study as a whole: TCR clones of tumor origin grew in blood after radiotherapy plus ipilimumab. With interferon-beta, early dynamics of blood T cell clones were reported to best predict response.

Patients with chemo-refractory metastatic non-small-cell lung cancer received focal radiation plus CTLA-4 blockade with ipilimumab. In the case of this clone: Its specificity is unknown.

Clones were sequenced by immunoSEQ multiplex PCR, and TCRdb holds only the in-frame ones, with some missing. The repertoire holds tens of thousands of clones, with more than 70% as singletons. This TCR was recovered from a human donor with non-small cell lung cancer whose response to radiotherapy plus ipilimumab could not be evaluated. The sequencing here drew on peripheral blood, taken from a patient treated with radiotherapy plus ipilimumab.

The CDR3 is CASATTGATQYF. The CDR3 nucleotides are TGTGCTAGTGCCACGACAGGGGCTACGCAGTATTTT. This sequence joins TRBV12-5 and TRBJ2-3; 8 nucleotides match TRBD1. The CDR3 extends over 12 amino acids. The germline V gene has CDR1 LGHNT and CDR2 FRNRAP. V shed 7 bases and J 8 bases; nucleotides not matched to a gene: 5.